This is a list of T cell receptor beta chains from one sample in a study of OX40 agonist ivuxolimab in advanced cancers. TCRdb's copy holds only in-frame clones and misses some; the assay was immunoSEQ multiplex PCR. The data contain approximately 69,000 clones, 94% of them singletons. Sequenced material: CD4+ or CD8+ T cells sorted from blood, taken in a trial of the OX40 agonist ivuxolimab. Receptor source: an adult with an advanced solid tumor such as melanoma, head and neck, liver or kidney cancer. The CDR3 runs from the conserved cysteine through the conserved F or W. A D gene is named only where the DNA matches it firmly. The size field is filled for only some rows; it gives once, few, many or a size class.

D gene: TRBD2
clone size: once
V gene: TRBV4-3
J gene: TRBJ2-4
CDR3 protein: CASSQDQRVPGGAGAKNIQYF
CDR3 DNA: TGCGCCAGCAGCCAAGATCAAAGGGTTCCGGGAGGGGCCGGGGCCAAAAACATTCAGTACTTC

D gene: -
clone size: -
V gene: TRBV11-3
J gene: TRBJ1-1
CDR3 protein: CASSRTGRGTEAFF
CDR3 DNA: TGTGCCAGCAGCCGAACAGGGAGGGGTACTGAAGCTTTCTTT

D gene: -
clone size: -
V gene: TRBV6-5
J gene: TRBJ2-2
CDR3 protein: CASSYRTGNTGELFF
CDR3 DNA: TGTGCCAGCAGTTATCGCACGGGGAACACCGGGGAGCTGTTTTTT

D gene: -
clone size: -
V gene: TRBV5-4
J gene: TRBJ2-1
CDR3 protein: CASSFVGGPEQFF
CDR3 DNA: TGTGCCAGCAGCTTTGTCGGGGGGCCCGAGCAGTTCTTC

D gene: -
clone size: -
V gene: TRBV7-2
J gene: TRBJ2-2
CDR3 protein: CASSPLAVDGELFF
CDR3 DNA: TGTGCCAGCAGCCCCCTGGCGGTGGATGGGGAGCTGTTTTTT

D gene: -
clone size: -
V gene: TRBV7-8
J gene: TRBJ2-1
CDR3 protein: CASSRDPGTDYIKQFF
CDR3 DNA: TGTGCCAGCAGCCGCGACCCCGGGACGGATTATATTAAGCAGTTCTTC

D gene: TRBD1
clone size: -
V gene: TRBV27
J gene: TRBJ2-5
CDR3 protein: CASSLWGQAETQYF
CDR3 DNA: TGTGCCAGCAGTTTATGGGGACAGGCGGAGACCCAGTACTTC

D gene: -
clone size: once
V gene: TRBV7-2
J gene: TRBJ1-3
CDR3 protein: CASSSWVEMTLIGNTIYF
CDR3 DNA: TGTGCCAGCAGCTCTTGGGTCGAGATGACACTGATTGGAAACACCATATATTTT

D gene: TRBD2
clone size: -
V gene: TRBV4-1
J gene: TRBJ2-1
CDR3 protein: CASSQVTGGYNEQFF
CDR3 DNA: TGCGCCAGCAGCCAAGTGACGGGAGGCTACAATGAGCAGTTCTTC

D gene: TRBD2
clone size: -
V gene: TRBV9
J gene: TRBJ2-1
CDR3 protein: CASSGAGEYNEQFF
CDR3 DNA: TGTGCCAGCAGCGGGGCGGGGGAGTACAATGAGCAGTTCTTC

D gene: TRBD1
clone size: -
V gene: TRBV12-5
J gene: TRBJ1-4
CDR3 protein: CASGFSLDRALREKLFF
CDR3 DNA: TGTGCTAGTGGTTTCTCCCTGGACAGGGCCTTAAGGGAAAAACTGTTTTTT

D gene: TRBD1
clone size: -
V gene: TRBV4-3
J gene: TRBJ2-7
CDR3 protein: CASSQDWNRGFYEQYF
CDR3 DNA: TGCGCCAGCAGCCAAGATTGGAACAGGGGTTTCTACGAGCAGTACTTC

D gene: -
clone size: -
V gene: TRBV7-2
J gene: TRBJ1-4
CDR3 protein: CASSTDGATNEKLFF
CDR3 DNA: TGTGCCAGCAGCACAGACGGGGCAACTAATGAAAAACTGTTTTTT

D gene: TRBD1
clone size: -
V gene: TRBV4-2
J gene: TRBJ2-1
CDR3 protein: CASSYFPGTGGYNEQFF
CDR3 DNA: TGTGCCAGCAGCTATTTCCCCGGGACAGGGGGCTACAATGAGCAGTTCTTC

D gene: TRBD1
clone size: -
V gene: TRBV9
J gene: TRBJ2-7
CDR3 protein: CASSVAGGRNEQYF
CDR3 DNA: TGTGCCAGCAGCGTAGCAGGGGGCAGAAACGAGCAGTACTTC

D gene: -
clone size: -
V gene: TRBV9
J gene: TRBJ2-7
CDR3 protein: CASSKRDGSYEQYF
CDR3 DNA: TGTGCCAGCAGCAAACGGGACGGGTCCTACGAGCAGTACTTC

D gene: TRBD1
clone size: -
V gene: TRBV10-3
J gene: TRBJ2-7
CDR3 protein: CATGTGVSYEQYF
CDR3 DNA: TGTGCCACCGGGACAGGGGTCTCCTACGAGCAGTACTTC

D gene: -
clone size: -
V gene: TRBV4-3
J gene: TRBJ1-3
CDR3 protein: CASSQDQIRSGNTIYF
CDR3 DNA: TGCGCCAGCAGCCAAGATCAGATCCGCTCTGGAAACACCATATATTTT

D gene: TRBD1
clone size: -
V gene: TRBV6-1
J gene: TRBJ1-1
CDR3 protein: CASSEGQGAFLNTEAFF
CDR3 DNA: TGTGCCAGCAGTGAGGGACAGGGGGCTTTTTTGAACACTGAAGCTTTCTTT

D gene: -
clone size: -
V gene: TRBV4-3
J gene: TRBJ2-2
CDR3 protein: CASSPRLTGELFF
CDR3 DNA: TGCGCCAGCAGCCCCAGGCTCACCGGGGAGCTGTTTTTT

D gene: -
clone size: once
V gene: TRBV19
J gene: TRBJ1-3
CDR3 protein: CASSPSGTGGNTIYF
CDR3 DNA: TGTGCCAGTAGTCCCAGCGGCACCGGGGGAAACACCATATATTTT

D gene: -
clone size: -
V gene: TRBV6-6
J gene: TRBJ1-1
CDR3 protein: CASSYPRDVGLTEAFF
CDR3 DNA: TGTGCCAGCAGTTACCCGAGGGACGTCGGGTTGACTGAAGCTTTCTTT

D gene: TRBD1
clone size: -
V gene: TRBV7-9
J gene: TRBJ1-2
CDR3 protein: CASSTTGALGYTF
CDR3 DNA: TGTGCCAGCAGCACAACAGGGGCATTAGGCTACACCTTC

D gene: TRBD1
clone size: -
V gene: TRBV19
J gene: TRBJ2-6
CDR3 protein: CASSIITGGISGANVLTF
CDR3 DNA: TGTGCCAGTAGTATCATCACAGGGGGTATCTCTGGGGCCAACGTCCTGACTTTC

D gene: TRBD1
clone size: -
V gene: TRBV7-2
J gene: TRBJ2-7
CDR3 protein: CASSIDRAEQYF
CDR3 DNA: TGTGCCAGCAGCATAGACAGGGCCGAGCAGTACTTC

D gene: -
clone size: -
V gene: TRBV27
J gene: TRBJ1-1
CDR3 protein: CASATGRTEAFF
CDR3 DNA: TGTGCCAGCGCCACAGGGAGGACTGAAGCTTTCTTT

D gene: TRBD1
clone size: -
V gene: TRBV19
J gene: TRBJ1-5
CDR3 protein: CASSTYRGSSNQPQHF
CDR3 DNA: TGTGCCAGTAGTACCTACAGGGGATCTAGCAATCAGCCCCAGCATTTT

D gene: TRBD1
clone size: -
V gene: TRBV4-3
J gene: TRBJ2-7
CDR3 protein: CASSQVQGGYSYEQYF
CDR3 DNA: TGCGCCAGCAGCCAAGTACAGGGGGGATACTCCTACGAGCAGTACTTC

D gene: -
clone size: -
V gene: TRBV4-3
J gene: TRBJ1-2
CDR3 protein: CASSQDSSRGGYGYTF
CDR3 DNA: TGCGCCAGCAGCCAAGATTCATCGAGGGGGGGTTATGGCTACACCTTC

D gene: TRBD1
clone size: -
V gene: TRBV6-6
J gene: TRBJ2-7
CDR3 protein: CASSYQGQGNEQYF
CDR3 DNA: TGTGCCAGCAGTTACCAAGGACAGGGCAACGAGCAGTACTTC